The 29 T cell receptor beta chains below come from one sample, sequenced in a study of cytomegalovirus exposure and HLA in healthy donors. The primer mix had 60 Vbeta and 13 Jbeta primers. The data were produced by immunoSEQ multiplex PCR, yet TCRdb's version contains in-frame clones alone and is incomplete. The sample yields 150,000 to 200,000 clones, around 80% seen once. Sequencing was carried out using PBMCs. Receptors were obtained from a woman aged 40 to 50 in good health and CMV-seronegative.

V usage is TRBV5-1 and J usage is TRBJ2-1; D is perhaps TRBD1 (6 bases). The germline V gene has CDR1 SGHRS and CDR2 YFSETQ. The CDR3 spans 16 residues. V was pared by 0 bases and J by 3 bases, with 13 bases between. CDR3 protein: CASSLVTGPGYNEQFF. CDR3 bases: TGCGCCAGCAGCTTGGTAACAGGGCCAGGCTACAATGAGCAGTTCTTC.

The CDR3 nucleotides read TGTGCCAGCAGCGTAGAGGGGACAGCCTACAATGAGCAGTTCTTC. Protein: CASSVEGTAYNEQFF. J is TRBJ2-1 and V is TRBV9, with 7 bases fitting TRBD1. Germline trimming cut 0 bases from V and 2 bases from J; bases unmatched to any gene: 2. The CDR3 spans 15 residues. Germline V gives CDR1 SGDLS, CDR2 YYNGEE.

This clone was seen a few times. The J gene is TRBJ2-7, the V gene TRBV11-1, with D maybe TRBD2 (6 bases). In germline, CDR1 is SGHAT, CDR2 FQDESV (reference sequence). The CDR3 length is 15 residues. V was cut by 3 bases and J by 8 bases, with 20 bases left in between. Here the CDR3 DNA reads TGTGCCAGCAGCTTGGGACTCCCCCCAGGGTTGAAGCAGTACTTC. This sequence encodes CASSLGLPPGLKQYF.

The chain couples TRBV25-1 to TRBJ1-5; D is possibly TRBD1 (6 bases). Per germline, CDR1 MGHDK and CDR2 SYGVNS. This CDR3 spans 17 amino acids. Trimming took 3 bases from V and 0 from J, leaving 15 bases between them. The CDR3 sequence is CASSETGGHDSNQPQHF. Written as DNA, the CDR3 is TGTGCCAGCAGTGAGACTGGGGGACACGATAGCAATCAGCCCCAGCATTTT.

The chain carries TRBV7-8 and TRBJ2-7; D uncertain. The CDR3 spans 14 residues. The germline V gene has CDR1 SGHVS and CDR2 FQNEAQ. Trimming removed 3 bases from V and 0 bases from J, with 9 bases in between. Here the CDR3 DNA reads TGTGCCAGCAGCTTCCAGACGGGCTCCTACGAGCAGTACTTC. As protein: CASSFQTGSYEQYF.

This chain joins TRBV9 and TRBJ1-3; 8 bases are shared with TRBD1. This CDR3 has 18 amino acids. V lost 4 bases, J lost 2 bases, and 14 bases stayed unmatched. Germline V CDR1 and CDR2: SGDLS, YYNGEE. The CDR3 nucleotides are TGTGCCAGCAGCCCCCAGACAGGGGCGAGCGATGCTGGAAACACCATATATTTT. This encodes CASSPQTGASDAGNTIYF.

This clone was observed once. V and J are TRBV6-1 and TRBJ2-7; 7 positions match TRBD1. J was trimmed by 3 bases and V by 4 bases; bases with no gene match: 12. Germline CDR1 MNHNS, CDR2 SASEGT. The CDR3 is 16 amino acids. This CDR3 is CASSARQGKNVYEQYF. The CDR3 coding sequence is TGTGCCAGCAGTGCCCGACAGGGAAAAAATGTCTACGAGCAGTACTTC.

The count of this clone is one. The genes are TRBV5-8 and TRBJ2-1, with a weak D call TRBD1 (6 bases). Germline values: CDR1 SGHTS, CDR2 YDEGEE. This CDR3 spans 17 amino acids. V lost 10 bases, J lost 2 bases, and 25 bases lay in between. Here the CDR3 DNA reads TGTGCCTGTACACGCCAATGGGACACCGAAACCTACAATGAGCAGTTCTTC. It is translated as CACTRQWDTETYNEQFF.

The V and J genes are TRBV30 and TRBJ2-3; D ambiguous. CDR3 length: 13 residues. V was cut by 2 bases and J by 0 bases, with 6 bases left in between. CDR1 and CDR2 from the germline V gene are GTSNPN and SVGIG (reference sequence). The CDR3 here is CAWSQISTDTQYF. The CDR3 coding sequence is TGTGCCTGGAGTCAGATAAGCACAGATACGCAGTATTTT.

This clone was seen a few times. In DNA form, the CDR3 reads TGTGCCAGCAGACGCGCGGGAGGAAAGAACGAGCAGTACTTC. This codes for CASRRAGGKNEQYF. The rearrangement uses TRBV5-6 and TRBJ2-7; 8 positions agree with TRBD2. CDR3 length: 14 residues. After removal of 5 bases from V and 5 bases from J, the junction contained 9 bases not matched to a gene. Germline V gives CDR1 SGHDT, CDR2 YYEEEE.

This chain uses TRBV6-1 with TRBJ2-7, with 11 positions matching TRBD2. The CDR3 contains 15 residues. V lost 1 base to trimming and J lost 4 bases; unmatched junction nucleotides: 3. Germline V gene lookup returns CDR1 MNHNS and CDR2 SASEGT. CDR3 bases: TGTGCCAGCAGTGAAGAACTAGCGGGAGCGTACGAGCAGTACTTC. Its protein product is CASSEELAGAYEQYF.

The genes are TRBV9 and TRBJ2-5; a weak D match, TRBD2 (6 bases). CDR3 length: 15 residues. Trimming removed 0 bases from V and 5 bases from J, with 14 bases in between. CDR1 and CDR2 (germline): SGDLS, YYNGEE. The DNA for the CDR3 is TGTGCCAGCAGCGTAGATTCCTCCGCGGGGGAGACCCAGTACTTC. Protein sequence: CASSVDSSAGETQYF.

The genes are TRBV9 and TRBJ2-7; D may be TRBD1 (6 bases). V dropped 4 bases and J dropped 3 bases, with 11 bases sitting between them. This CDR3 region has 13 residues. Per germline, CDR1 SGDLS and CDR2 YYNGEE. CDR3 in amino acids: CASSSGQSYEQYF. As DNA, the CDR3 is TGTGCCAGCAGCTCCGGACAGAGCTACGAGCAGTACTTC.

The CDR3 coding sequence is TGTGCCAGCCGTGAGTCGGTGAGCTCCTACGAGCAGTACTTC. This gives the protein CASRESVSSYEQYF. The chain couples TRBV27 to TRBJ2-7; no reliable D call. Germline assignment: CDR1 MNHEY and CDR2 SMNVEV (reference sequence). The CDR3 consists of 14 residues. The V end lost 8 bases, the J end lost 0 bases, and 14 bases lay between the germline ends.

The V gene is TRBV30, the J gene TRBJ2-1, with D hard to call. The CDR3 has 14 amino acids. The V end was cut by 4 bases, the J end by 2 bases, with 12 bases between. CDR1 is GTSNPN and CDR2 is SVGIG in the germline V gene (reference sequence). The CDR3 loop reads CAWKSAYTYNEQFF. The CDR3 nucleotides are TGTGCCTGGAAAAGCGCCTATACCTACAATGAGCAGTTCTTC. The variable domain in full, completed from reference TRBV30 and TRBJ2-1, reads SQTIHQWPATLVQPVGSPLSLECTVEGTSNPNLYWYRQAAGRGLQLLFYSVGIGQISSEVPQNLSASRPQDRQFILSSKKLLLSDSGFYLCAWKSAYTYNEQFFGPGTRLTVL.

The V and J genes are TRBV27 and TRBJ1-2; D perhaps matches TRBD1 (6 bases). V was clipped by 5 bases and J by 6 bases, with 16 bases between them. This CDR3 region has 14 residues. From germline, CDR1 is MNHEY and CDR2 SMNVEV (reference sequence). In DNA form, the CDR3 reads TGTGCCAGCAGTAAGACAGGCCAGTTGGATGGCTACACCTTC. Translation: CASSKTGQLDGYTF.

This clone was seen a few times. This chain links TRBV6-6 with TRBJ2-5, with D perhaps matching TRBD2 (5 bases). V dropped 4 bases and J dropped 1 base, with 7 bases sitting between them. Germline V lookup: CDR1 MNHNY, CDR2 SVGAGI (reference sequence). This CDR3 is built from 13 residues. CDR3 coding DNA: TGTGCCAGCAGTTCCGGACTCCAAGAGACCCAGTACTTC. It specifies CASSSGLQETQYF.

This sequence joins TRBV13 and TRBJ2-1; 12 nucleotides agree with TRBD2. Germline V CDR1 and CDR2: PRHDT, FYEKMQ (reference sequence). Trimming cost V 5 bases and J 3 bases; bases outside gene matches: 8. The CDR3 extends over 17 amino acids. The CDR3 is CASSLRTSGNNYNEQFF. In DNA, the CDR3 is TGTGCCAGCAGCCTCAGGACTAGCGGGAACAACTACAATGAGCAGTTCTTC.

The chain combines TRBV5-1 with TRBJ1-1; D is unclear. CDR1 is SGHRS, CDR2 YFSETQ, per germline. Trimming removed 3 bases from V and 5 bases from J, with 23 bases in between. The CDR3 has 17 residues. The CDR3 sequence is CASSSSTLARVNTEAFF. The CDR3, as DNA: TGCGCCAGCAGCTCTTCAACCCTGGCCCGGGTAAATACTGAAGCTTTCTTT. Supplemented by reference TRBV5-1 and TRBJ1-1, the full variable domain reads KAGVTQTPRYLIKTRGQQVTLSCSPISGHRSVSWYQQTPGQGLQFLFEYFSETQRNKGNFPGRFSGRQFSNSRSEMNVSTLELGDSALYLCASSSSTLARVNTEAFFGQGTRLTVV.

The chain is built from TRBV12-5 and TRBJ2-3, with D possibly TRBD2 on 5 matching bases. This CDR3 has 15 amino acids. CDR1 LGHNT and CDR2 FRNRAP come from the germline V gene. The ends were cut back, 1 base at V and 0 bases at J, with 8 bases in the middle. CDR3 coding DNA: TGTGCTAGTGGTTTGGGGACGGGAAGCACAGATACGCAGTATTTT. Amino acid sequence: CASGLGTGSTDTQYF.

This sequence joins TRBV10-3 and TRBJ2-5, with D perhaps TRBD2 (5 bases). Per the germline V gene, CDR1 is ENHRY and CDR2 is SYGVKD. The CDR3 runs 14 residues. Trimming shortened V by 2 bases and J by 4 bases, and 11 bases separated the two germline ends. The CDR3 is CAISEGNGVETQYF. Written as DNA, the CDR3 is TGTGCCATCAGTGAGGGGAACGGGGTAGAGACCCAGTACTTC.

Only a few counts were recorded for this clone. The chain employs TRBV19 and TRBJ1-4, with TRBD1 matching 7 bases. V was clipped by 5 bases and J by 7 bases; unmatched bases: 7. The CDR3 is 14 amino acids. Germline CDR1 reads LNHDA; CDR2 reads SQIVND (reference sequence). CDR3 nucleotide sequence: TGTGCCAGTAGTTCCGGGACAGATACTGAAAAACTGTTTTTT. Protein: CASSSGTDTEKLFF.

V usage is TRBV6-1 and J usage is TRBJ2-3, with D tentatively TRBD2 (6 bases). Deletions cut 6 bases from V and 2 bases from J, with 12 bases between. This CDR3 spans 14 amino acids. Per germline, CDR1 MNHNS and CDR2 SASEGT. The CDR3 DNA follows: TGTGCCAGCAGGGGGGGAGGCCCCACAGATACGCAGTATTTT. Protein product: CASRGGGPTDTQYF.

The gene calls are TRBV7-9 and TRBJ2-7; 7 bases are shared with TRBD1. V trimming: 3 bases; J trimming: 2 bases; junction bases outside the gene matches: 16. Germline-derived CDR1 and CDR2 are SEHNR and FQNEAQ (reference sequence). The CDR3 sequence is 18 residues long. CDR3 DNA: TGTGCCAGCAGCTTTATAAGGGACCCCGGGACAGAAACCTACGAGCAGTACTTC. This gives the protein CASSFIRDPGTETYEQYF.

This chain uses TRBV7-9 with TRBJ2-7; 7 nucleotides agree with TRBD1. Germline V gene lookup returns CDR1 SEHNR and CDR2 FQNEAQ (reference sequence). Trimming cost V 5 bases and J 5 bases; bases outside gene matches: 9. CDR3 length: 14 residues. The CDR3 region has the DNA TGTGCCAGCAGCCTAGAGGGGGCTGTCCACGAGCAGTACTTC. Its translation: CASSLEGAVHEQYF. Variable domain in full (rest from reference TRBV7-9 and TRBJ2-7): DTGVSQNPRHKITKRGQNVTFRCDPISEHNRLYWYRQTLGQGPEFLTYFQNEAQLEKSRLLSDRFSAERPKGSFSTLEIQRTEQGDSAMYLCASSLEGAVHEQYFGPGTRLTVT.

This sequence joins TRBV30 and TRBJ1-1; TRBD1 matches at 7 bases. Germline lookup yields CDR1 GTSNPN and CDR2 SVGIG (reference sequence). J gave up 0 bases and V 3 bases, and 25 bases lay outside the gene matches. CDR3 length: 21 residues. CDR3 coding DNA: TGTGCCTGGAGCTGGGGGACAGCTTCTCGACAGTCGGTCGGGATGAACACTGAAGCTTTCTTT. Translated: CAWSWGTASRQSVGMNTEAFF.

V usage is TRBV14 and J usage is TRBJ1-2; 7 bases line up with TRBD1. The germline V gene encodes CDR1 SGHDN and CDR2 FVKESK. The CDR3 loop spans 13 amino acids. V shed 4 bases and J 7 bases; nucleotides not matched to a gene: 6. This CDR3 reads CASSPSGTAGYTF. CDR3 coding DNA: TGTGCCAGCAGCCCATCGGGGACAGCTGGCTACACCTTC.

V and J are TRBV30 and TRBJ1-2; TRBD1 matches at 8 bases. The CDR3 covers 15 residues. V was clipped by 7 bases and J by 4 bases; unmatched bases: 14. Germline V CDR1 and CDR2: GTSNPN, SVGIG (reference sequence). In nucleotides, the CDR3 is TGTGCCTTTGTCCCGGGACAGGTCTTGACCTATGGCTACACCTTC. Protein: CAFVPGQVLTYGYTF.

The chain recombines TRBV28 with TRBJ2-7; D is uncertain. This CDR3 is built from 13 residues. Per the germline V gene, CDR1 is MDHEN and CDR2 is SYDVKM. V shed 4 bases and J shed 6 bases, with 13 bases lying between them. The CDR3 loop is CASSSSPIGEQYF. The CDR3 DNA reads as TGTGCCAGCAGTTCTTCCCCCATCGGCGAGCAGTACTTC.